This T cell receptor (beta chain) was sequenced for a study of blood T cell repertoires in COVID-19. Study as a whole: The cDNA or gDNA used as material had been derived from T cells, B-cell-depleted T cells, or PBMCs.

This CDR3 contains 14 residues. V shed 2 bases and J shed 0 bases, with 5 bases lying between them. The germline gives CDR1 KGHSH, CDR2 LQKENI. Per the authors' pipeline: Estimation of nucleated cell counts was performed using reference gene primer amplification. Sequencing was performed with immunoSEQ multiplex PCR; in TCRdb, only in-frame clones are kept and a portion is missing. Clone size and the V and J calls come from that table; the DNA yielded D and trimming. The sample contains 250,000 or so clones, about 80% of which appear only once. Turning to this clone: At the DNA level, this CDR3 is encoded by other sequences in the same sample as well.

Clinical history reported by participants formed the basis on which cohorts were assigned. Recovered status applied to Cohort 3 donors who had two consecutive negative PCRs. It also applied to those with clearance or with symptom resolution. The sample was PBMCs or T cells enriched from blood (not recorded which). This chain links TRBV18 with TRBJ2-1, with D unresolved. The source is a man aged 50 or older who had recovered from COVID-19. CDR3 DNA: TGTGCCAGCTCACCAACGAGCTCCTACAATGAGCAGTTCTTC. Amino acid sequence: CASSPTSSYNEQFF.